What follows are 16 T cell receptor beta chains derived from one specimen sequenced in a study of cytomegalovirus exposure and HLA in healthy donors. Primers: 60 Vbeta forward and 13 Jbeta reverse. Repertoires were generated with immunoSEQ multiplex PCR, while TCRdb's copy carries only in-frame clones and drops some. The table records over 85,000 clones, about 80% of them present only once. Specimen: PBMCs. The source of these receptors is a man aged 40-55 years in good health and CMV-seronegative.

This chain uses TRBV9 with TRBJ2-1; TRBD2 agrees at 13 bases. The V and J ends lost 3 bases and 4 bases, in that order; junction bases with no gene match: 1. The length of the CDR3 is 15 residues. Looked up from germline, CDR1 is SGDLS and CDR2 is YYNGEE. The CDR3 DNA is TGTGCCAGCAGCGCGGGACTAGCGGGGTACAATGAGCAGTTCTTC. Translation gives CASSAGLAGYNEQFF.

This clone was picked up a small number of times. The rearrangement joins TRBV28 to TRBJ2-7; 8 positions match TRBD1. Trimming at V came to 6 bases and at J to 5 bases, leaving 9 bases not matched to a gene. The CDR3 is made up of 14 amino acids. The germline CDR1 and CDR2 sequences are MDHEN and SYDVKM. The CDR3 loop is CASRRTGRINEQYF. CDR3 in DNA: TGTGCCAGCAGGAGGACAGGGCGAATCAACGAGCAGTACTTC.

V is TRBV5-4 and J is TRBJ2-5, with D hard to call. The V gene's germline CDR1 is SGHNT and CDR2 YYREEE (reference sequence). Trimming took off 2 bases at V and 2 bases at J, with 10 bases between the two ends. The CDR3 is made up of 14 amino acids. The CDR3: CASSFRSSQETQYF. CDR3 in DNA: TGTGCCAGCAGCTTTCGTTCCAGTCAAGAGACCCAGTACTTC. The full variable domain, with the rest looked up from reference TRBV5-4 and TRBJ2-5, is ETGVTQSPTHLIKTRGQQVTLRCSSQSGHNTVSWYQQALGQGPQFIFQYYREEENGRGNFPPRFSGLQFPNYSSELNVNALELDDSALYLCASSFRSSQETQYFGPGTRLLVL.

The rearrangement uses TRBV5-1 and TRBJ2-3; the D gene is possibly TRBD2 (6 bases). The V and J ends lost 4 bases and 0 bases respectively, with 12 bases between them. Germline-derived CDR1 and CDR2 are SGHRS and YFSETQ. The CDR3 length is 15 residues. Here the CDR3 reads CASSLQAGSTDTQYF. In DNA, the CDR3 is TGCGCCAGCAGCCTGCAAGCGGGTAGCACAGATACGCAGTATTTT.

Comments on this clone: One end of the junction fails to match germline, which may point to a read error. The rearrangement joins TRBV28 to TRBJ2-1; 9 nucleotides match TRBD2. The CDR3 is made up of 16 amino acids. CDR1 and CDR2 from the germline V gene are MDHEN and SYDVKM. CDR3 residues: CASSLSAGGPYDEQFF. The CDR3 nucleotides read TGTGCCAGCAGTTTATCGGCGGGAGGGCCCTACGATGAGCAGTTCTTC. The whole variable domain, filled in from reference TRBV28 and TRBJ2-1, reads DVKVTQSSRYLVKRTGEKVFLECVQDMDHENMFWYRQDPGLGLRLIYFSYDVKMKEKGDIPEGYSVSREKKERFSLILESASTNQTSMYLCASSLSAGGPYDEQFFGPGTRLTVL.

This clone was seen only once. The genes are TRBV9 and TRBJ1-3; 7 bases fit TRBD1. Trimming at V came to 4 bases and at J to 4 bases, leaving 5 bases not matched to a gene. Germline V gene lookup returns CDR1 SGDLS and CDR2 YYNGEE. This CDR3 has 14 residues. In DNA form, the CDR3 reads TGTGCCAGCAGCTCGACAGGGTTGGGAAACACCATATATTTT. It translates to CASSSTGLGNTIYF.

V and J are TRBV27 and TRBJ2-1; 8 nucleotides agree with TRBD2. Losses at the gene ends were 6 bases for V and 2 bases for J; bases not matched to a gene: 3. Germline V gene sequence: CDR1 MNHEY, CDR2 SMNVEV (reference sequence). This CDR3 spans 14 amino acids. DNA for the CDR3: TGTGCCAGCAGGATAGCGGGGACCTACAATGAGCAGTTCTTC. Translated, it gives CASRIAGTYNEQFF.

The chain links TRBV7-9 to TRBJ2-3, with TRBD1 matching 9 bases. J gave up 6 bases and V 4 bases, and 8 bases lay outside the gene matches. The CDR3 is 15 amino acids. The germline CDR1 and CDR2 sequences are SEHNR and FQNEAQ (reference sequence). The CDR3 bases are TGTGCCAGCAGCTCCCGGGACAGGGATAGGGATACGCAGTATTTT. Its translation is CASSSRDRDRDTQYF. Together with reference TRBV7-9 and TRBJ2-3, the CDR3 gives the full variable domain: DTGVSQNPRHKITKRGQNVTFRCDPISEHNRLYWYRQTLGQGPEFLTYFQNEAQLEKSRLLSDRFSAERPKGSFSTLEIQRTEQGDSAMYLCASSSRDRDRDTQYFGPGTRLTVL.

This clone has just one count. J is TRBJ1-5 and V is TRBV4-1; the D is unclear. Per the germline V gene, CDR1 is MGHRA and CDR2 is YSYEKL. This CDR3 spans 15 amino acids. The V and J ends lost 0 bases and 4 bases respectively, with 10 bases between them. The DNA of the CDR3 is TGCGCCAGCAGCCAAGATGGGAGACGGAATCAGCCCCAGCATTTT. Translating gives CASSQDGRRNQPQHF.

This clone has just a few counts. The rearrangement links TRBV29-1 to TRBJ1-1; the D gene is possibly TRBD1 (5 bases). The germline gives CDR1 SQVTM, CDR2 ANQGSEA. This CDR3 is 13 amino acids long. V lost 6 bases, J lost 1 base, and 12 bases lay in between. The CDR3 DNA reads as TGCAGCGTCCGAACCGACAGGAACACTGAAGCTTTCTTT. Translation: CSVRTDRNTEAFF. The whole variable domain, remainder taken from reference TRBV29-1 and TRBJ1-1, is SAVISQKPSRDICQRGTSLTIQCQVDSQVTMMFWYRQQPGQSLTLIATANQGSEATYESGFVIDKFPISRPNLTFSTLTVSNMSPEDSSIYLCSVRTDRNTEAFFGQGTRLTVV.

This clone occurred a few times. V usage is TRBV28 and J usage is TRBJ2-7; 8 bases fit TRBD2. CDR1 is MDHEN and CDR2 is SYDVKM in the germline V gene. J lost 0 bases, V lost 5 bases, and 6 bases had no gene match. The CDR3 runs 15 residues. The CDR3 nucleotides read TGTGCCAGCAGTGCCAGCGGGAGCCGCTCCTACGAGCAGTACTTC. It specifies CASSASGSRSYEQYF. The full variable domain, with the rest looked up from reference TRBV28 and TRBJ2-7, is DVKVTQSSRYLVKRTGEKVFLECVQDMDHENMFWYRQDPGLGLRLIYFSYDVKMKEKGDIPEGYSVSREKKERFSLILESASTNQTSMYLCASSASGSRSYEQYFGPGTRLTVT.

The genes are TRBV19 and TRBJ2-1, with TRBD2 matching over 7 bases. Losses at the gene ends were 6 bases for V and 3 bases for J; bases not matched to a gene: 5. This CDR3 region has 14 residues. Germline loops: CDR1 LNHDA, CDR2 SQIVND (reference sequence). In DNA form, the CDR3 reads TGTGCCAGTAGACGGGCGGGGGACTACAATGAGCAGTTCTTC. It is translated as CASRRAGDYNEQFF.

The V and J genes are TRBV18 and TRBJ2-5; 8 bases are shared with TRBD1. Germline CDR1 reads KGHSH; CDR2 reads LQKENI. After removal of 0 bases from V and 4 bases from J, the junction contained 7 bases not matched to a gene. The length of the CDR3 is 16 residues. Written as DNA, the CDR3 is TGTGCCAGCTCACCACCGGACAGGGCACGAGGAGAGACCCAGTACTTC. It yields the protein CASSPPDRARGETQYF.

The chain's CDR3 is CAISGTGTDTQYF. CDR3 sequence (DNA): TGTGCCATCTCTGGGACTGGCACAGATACGCAGTATTTT. V usage is TRBV10-3 and J usage is TRBJ2-3; TRBD2 might be the D (6 bases). V dropped 8 bases and J dropped 1 base, with 10 bases sitting between them. Germline V lookup: CDR1 ENHRY, CDR2 SYGVKD. This CDR3 spans 13 amino acids.

This chain joins TRBV9 and TRBJ2-3; 10 bases are shared with TRBD2. The CDR3 spans 16 residues. The J segment lost 4 bases and the V segment lost 0 bases, leaving 5 bases of the junction unmatched. Germline CDR1 reads SGDLS; CDR2 reads YYNGEE. The CDR3 DNA is TGTGCCAGCAGCGTAGTCGAGCGGGGGGGCCCAGATACGCAGTATTTT. Its protein product is CASSVVERGGPDTQYF.

This CDR3 reads CASSRTGPGSLGDGYTF. The CDR3 bases are TGTGCCAGCTCACGCACGGGCCCCGGGTCTCTCGGGGATGGCTACACCTTC. J is TRBJ1-2 and V is TRBV18; D is unresolved. Trimming shortened V by 4 bases and J by 6 bases, and 24 bases separated the two germline ends. Looked up from germline, CDR1 is KGHSH and CDR2 is LQKENI. The CDR3 has 17 amino acids.